The present T cell receptor beta chain was sequenced within a study of blood T cell repertoires in COVID-19. Study-wide background: Spain, Italy and the United States supplied samples that represented acute and convalescent COVID-19. Nucleic acid was either cDNA or gDNA, and it came from T cells, B-cell-depleted T cells, or PBMCs.

CDR3 length: 15 amino acids. V was clipped by 5 bases and J by 7 bases; unmatched bases: 8. In germline, CDR1 is MNHEY, CDR2 SMNVEV (reference sequence). Data came from immunoSEQ multiplex PCR; TCRdb stores just in-frame clones and leaves some out. Of about 350,000 clones detected, 85% to 90% appear once; the ten largest clones hold about 7%. The clonotype comes from a woman between 70 and 85 years old with COVID-19, enrolled during active disease. The sequencing input was peripheral blood. The chain uses TRBV27 and TRBJ2-1; TRBD2 matches at 10 bases. The CDR3 bases are TGTGCCAGCAGTCCAATTCTAGCGGGGGTTAATGAGCAGTTCTTC. It codes for CASSPILAGVNEQFF.